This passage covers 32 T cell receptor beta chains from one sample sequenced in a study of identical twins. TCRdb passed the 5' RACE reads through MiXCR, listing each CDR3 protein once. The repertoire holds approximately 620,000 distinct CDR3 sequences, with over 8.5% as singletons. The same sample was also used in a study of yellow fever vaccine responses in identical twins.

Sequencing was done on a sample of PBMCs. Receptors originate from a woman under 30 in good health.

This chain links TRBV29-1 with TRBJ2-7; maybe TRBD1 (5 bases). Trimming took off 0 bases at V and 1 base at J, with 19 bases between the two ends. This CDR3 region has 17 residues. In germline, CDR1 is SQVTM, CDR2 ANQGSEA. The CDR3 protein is CSVEDLSSGQRSYEQYF. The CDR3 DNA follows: TGCAGCGTTGAAGATCTTTCATCAGGACAAAGATCCTACGAGCAGTACTTC.

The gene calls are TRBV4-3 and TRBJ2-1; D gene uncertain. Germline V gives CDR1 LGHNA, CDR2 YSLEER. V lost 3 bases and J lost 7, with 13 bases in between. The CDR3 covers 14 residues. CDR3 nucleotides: TGCGCCAGCAGCCAGGTTACGCGTGGGAATGAGCAGTTCTTC. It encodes CASSQVTRGNEQFF.

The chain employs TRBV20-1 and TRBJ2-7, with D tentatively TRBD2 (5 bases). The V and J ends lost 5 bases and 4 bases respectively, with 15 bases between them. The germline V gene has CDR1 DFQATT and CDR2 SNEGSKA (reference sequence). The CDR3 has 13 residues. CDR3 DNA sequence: TGCAGTGCTCCGACTATGGGCGGATACGAGCAGTACTTC. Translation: CSAPTMGGYEQYF.

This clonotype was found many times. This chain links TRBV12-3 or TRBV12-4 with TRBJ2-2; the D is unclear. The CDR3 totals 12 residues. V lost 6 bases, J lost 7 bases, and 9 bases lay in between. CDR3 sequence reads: CASSLWGGELFF. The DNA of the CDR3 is TGTGCCAGCAGCCTCTGGGGCGGGGAGCTGTTTTTT.

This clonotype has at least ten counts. The CDR3 DNA reads TGTGCCAGCAGTTTTAATTTGGCGGGGACAGGGCAAGAGACCCAGTACTTC. The encoded protein is CASSFNLAGTGQETQYF. The V gene is TRBV12-3 or TRBV12-4, the J gene TRBJ2-5; 9 bases map to TRBD1. With 3 bases clipped from V and 2 bases from J, the junction kept 10 bases outside the gene matches. The CDR3 loop spans 17 amino acids.

CDR3 amino acids: CASSPLAGVNNEQFF. CDR3 coding DNA: TGTGCCAGCAGCCCCCTAGCGGGAGTTAACAATGAGCAGTTCTTC. The chain employs TRBV5-5 and TRBJ2-1; 10 bases fit TRBD2. Germline V lookup: CDR1 SGHKS, CDR2 YYEKEE (reference sequence). J lost 5 bases, V lost 4 bases, and 6 bases had no gene match. The length of the CDR3 is 15 residues.

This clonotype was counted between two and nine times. CDR3 coding DNA: TGCAGTGCTAGAGTGGGGGGAGGGGGCTATAGCAATCAGCCCCAGCATTTT. It specifies CSARVGGGGYSNQPQHF. This rearrangement joins TRBV20-1 to TRBJ1-5, with 7 positions matching TRBD1. The V gene end was trimmed by 1 base and the J gene end by 0 bases; junction bases not matched to a gene: 9. The CDR3 extends over 17 amino acids. Germline V CDR1 and CDR2: DFQATT, SNEGSKA (reference sequence).

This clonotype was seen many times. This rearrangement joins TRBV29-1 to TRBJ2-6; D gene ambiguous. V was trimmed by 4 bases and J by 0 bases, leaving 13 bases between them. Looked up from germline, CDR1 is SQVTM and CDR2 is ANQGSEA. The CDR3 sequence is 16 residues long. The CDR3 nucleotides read TGCAGCGTTGTGGTCGTTCTCAACTCTGGGGCCAACGTCCTGACTTTC. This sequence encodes CSVVVVLNSGANVLTF.

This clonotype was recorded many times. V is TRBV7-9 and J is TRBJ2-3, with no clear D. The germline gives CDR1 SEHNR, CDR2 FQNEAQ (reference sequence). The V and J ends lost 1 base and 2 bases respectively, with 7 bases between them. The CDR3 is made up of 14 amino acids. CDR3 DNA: TGTGCCAGCAGCTTAGACATCATCACAGATACGCAGTATTTT. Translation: CASSLDIITDTQYF.

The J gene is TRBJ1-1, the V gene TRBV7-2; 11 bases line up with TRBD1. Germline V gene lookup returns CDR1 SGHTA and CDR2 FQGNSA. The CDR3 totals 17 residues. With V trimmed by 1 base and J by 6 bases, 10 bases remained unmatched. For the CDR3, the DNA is TGTGCCAGCAGCTTAGTCGGGACAGGGGGAAAAGGCCCTGAAGCTTTCTTT. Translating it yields CASSLVGTGGKGPEAFF.

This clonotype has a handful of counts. As DNA, the CDR3 is TGTGCCAGTAGTATACAGGGGGTGGCGAACACTGAAGCTTTCTTT. Amino acids: CASSIQGVANTEAFF. V is TRBV19 and J is TRBJ1-1, with 7 bases aligning to TRBD1. The V gene end was trimmed by 2 bases and the J gene end by 1 base; junction bases not matched to a gene: 4. Germline V gives CDR1 LNHDA, CDR2 SQIVND (reference sequence). This CDR3 has 15 amino acids.

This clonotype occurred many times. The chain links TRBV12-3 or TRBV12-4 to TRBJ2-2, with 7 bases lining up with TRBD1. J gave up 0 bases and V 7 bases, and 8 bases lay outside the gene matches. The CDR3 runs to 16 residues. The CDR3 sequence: CASNRFTGANTGELFF. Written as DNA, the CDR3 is TGTGCCAGCAACAGGTTTACAGGGGCGAACACCGGGGAGCTGTTTTTT.

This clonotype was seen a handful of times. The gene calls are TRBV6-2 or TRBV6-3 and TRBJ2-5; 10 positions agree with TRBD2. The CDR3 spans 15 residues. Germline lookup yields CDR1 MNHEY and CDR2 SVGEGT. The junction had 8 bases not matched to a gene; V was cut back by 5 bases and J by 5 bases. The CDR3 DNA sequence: TGTGCCAGCAGTAATAGCGGGAGGAGCGTGGAGACCCAGTACTTC. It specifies CASSNSGRSVETQYF.

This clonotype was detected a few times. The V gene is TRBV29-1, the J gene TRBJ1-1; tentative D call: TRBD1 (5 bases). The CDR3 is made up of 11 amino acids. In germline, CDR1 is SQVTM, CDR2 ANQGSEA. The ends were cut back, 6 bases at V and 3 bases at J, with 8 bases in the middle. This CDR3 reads CSVETDTEAFF. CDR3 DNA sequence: TGCAGCGTCGAGACAGACACTGAAGCTTTCTTT.

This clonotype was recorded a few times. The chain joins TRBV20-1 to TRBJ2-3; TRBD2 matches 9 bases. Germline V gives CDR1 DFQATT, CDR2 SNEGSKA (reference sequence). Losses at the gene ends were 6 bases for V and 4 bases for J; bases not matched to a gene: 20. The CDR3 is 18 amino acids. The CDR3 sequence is CSARGGRAFTQEADTQYF. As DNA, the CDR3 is TGCAGTGCCAGGGGCGGGAGGGCCTTTACTCAAGAGGCAGATACGCAGTATTTT.

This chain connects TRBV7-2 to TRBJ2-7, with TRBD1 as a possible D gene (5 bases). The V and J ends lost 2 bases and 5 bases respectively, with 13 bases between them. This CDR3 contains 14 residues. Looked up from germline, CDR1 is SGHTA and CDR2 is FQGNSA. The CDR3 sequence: CASSLSRAAHEQYF. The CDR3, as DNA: TGTGCCAGCAGCTTATCCAGGGCGGCTCACGAGCAGTACTTC.

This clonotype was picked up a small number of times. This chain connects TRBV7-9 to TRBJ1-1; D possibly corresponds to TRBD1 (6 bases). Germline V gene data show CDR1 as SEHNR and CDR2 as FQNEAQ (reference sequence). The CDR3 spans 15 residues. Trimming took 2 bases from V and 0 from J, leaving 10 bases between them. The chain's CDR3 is CASSLLDRLNTEAFF. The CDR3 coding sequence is TGTGCCAGCAGCTTATTAGACAGGTTGAACACTGAAGCTTTCTTT.

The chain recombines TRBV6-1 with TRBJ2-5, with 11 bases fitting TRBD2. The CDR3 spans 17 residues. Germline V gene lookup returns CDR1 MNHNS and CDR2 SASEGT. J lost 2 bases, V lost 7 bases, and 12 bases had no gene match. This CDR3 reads CASTPRRASGGQETQYF. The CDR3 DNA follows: TGTGCCAGCACCCCCAGGCGGGCTAGCGGGGGGCAAGAGACCCAGTACTTC.

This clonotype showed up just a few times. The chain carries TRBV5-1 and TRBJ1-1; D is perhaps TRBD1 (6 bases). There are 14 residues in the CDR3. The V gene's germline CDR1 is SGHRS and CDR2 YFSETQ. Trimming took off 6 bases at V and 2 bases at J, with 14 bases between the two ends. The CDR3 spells CASTPIQGNTEAFF. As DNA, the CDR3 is TGCGCCAGCACCCCAATACAGGGCAACACTGAAGCTTTCTTT.

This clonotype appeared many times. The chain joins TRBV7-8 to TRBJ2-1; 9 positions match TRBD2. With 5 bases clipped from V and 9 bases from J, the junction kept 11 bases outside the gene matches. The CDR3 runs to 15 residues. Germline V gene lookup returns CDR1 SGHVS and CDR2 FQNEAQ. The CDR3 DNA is TGTGCCAGCAGCCTAGAGGCGGGGGGGCGATCTGAGCAGTTCTTC. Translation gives CASSLEAGGRSEQFF.

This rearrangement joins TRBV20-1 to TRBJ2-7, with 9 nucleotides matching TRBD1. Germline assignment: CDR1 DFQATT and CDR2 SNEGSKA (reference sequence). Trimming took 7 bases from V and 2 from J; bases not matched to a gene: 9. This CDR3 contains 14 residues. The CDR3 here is CSVGSGTGTYEQYF. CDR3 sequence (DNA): TGCAGTGTTGGTAGTGGGACAGGGACCTACGAGCAGTACTTC.

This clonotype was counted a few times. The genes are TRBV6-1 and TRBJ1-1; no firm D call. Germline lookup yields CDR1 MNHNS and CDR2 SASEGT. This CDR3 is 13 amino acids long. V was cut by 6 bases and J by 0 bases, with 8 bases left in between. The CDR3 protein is CASRFRMNTEAFF. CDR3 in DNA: TGTGCCAGCAGGTTCAGAATGAACACTGAAGCTTTCTTT.

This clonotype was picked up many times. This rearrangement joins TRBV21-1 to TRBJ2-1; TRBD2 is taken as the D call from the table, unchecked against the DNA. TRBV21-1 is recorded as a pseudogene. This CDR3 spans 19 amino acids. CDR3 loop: CASSKARLLTSGQYNEQFF. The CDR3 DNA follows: TGTGCCAGCAGCAAAGCTCGTCTCCTGACTAGCGGACAATACAATGAGCAGTTCTTC.

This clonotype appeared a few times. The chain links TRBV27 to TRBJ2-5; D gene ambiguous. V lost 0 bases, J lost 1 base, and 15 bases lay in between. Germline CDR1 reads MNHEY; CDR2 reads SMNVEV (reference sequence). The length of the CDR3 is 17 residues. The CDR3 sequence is CASSLSSPAFSQETQYF. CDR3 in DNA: TGTGCCAGCAGTTTATCGAGCCCAGCCTTCTCCCAAGAGACCCAGTACTTC.

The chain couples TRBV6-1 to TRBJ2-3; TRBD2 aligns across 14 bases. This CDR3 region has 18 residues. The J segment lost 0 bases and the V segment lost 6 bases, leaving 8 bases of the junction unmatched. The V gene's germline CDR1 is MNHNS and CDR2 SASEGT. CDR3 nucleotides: TGTGCCAGCAGCCGAGGGACTAGCGGGAGAACTAGCACAGATACGCAGTATTTT. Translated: CASSRGTSGRTSTDTQYF.

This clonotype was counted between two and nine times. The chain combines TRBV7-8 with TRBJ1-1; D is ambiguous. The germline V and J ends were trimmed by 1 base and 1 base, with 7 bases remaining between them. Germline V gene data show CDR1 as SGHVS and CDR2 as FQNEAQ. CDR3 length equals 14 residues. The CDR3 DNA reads TGTGCCAGCAGCTTAGGTATCCAGAACACTGAAGCTTTCTTT. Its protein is CASSLGIQNTEAFF. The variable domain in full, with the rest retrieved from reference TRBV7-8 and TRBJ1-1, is GAGVSQSPRYKVAKRGQDVALRCDPISGHVSLFWYQQALGQGPEFLTYFQNEAQLDKSGLPSDRFFAERPEGSVSTLKIQRTQQEDSAVYLCASSLGIQNTEAFFGQGTRLTVV.

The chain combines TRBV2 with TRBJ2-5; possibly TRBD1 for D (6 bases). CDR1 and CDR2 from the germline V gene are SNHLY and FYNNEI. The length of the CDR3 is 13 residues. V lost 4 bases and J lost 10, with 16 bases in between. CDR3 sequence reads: CASSAGNRVRQYF. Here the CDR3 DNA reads TGTGCCAGCAGTGCAGGAAACAGGGTCCGCCAGTACTTC.

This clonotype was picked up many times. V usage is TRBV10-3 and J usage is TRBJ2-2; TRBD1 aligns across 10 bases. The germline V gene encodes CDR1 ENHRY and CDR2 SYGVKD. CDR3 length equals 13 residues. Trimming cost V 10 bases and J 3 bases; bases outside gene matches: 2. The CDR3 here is CATGTGDTGELFF. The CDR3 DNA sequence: TGTGCCACGGGGACAGGGGACACCGGGGAGCTGTTTTTT.

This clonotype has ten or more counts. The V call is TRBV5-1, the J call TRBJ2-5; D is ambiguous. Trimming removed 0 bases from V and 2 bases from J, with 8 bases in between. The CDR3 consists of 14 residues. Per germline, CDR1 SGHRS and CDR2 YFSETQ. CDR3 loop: CASSLEAHQETQYF. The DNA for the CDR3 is TGCGCCAGCAGCTTGGAGGCACATCAAGAGACCCAGTACTTC.

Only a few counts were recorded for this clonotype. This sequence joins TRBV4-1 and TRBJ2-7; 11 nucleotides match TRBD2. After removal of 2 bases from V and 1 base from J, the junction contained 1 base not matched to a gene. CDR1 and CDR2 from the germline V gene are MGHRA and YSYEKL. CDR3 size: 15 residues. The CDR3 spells CASSQSSGRSYEQYF. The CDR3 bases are TGCGCCAGCAGCCAATCTAGCGGGAGGTCCTACGAGCAGTACTTC.

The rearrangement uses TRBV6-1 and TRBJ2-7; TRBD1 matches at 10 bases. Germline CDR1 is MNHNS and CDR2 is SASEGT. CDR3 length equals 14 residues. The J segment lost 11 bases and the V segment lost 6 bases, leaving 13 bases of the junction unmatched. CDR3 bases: TGTGCCAGCAGCTCGGGACAGGGGAGGGCCTGGAAGTACTTC. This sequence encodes CASSSGQGRAWKYF.

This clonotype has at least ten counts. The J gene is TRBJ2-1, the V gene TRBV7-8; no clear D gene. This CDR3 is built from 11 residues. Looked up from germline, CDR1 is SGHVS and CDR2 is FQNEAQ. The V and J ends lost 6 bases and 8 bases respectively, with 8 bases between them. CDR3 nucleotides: TGTGCCAGCAGTCAACTCCATGAGCAGTTCTTC. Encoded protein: CASSQLHEQFF.